The 14 T cell receptor beta chains in this list originate from one sample, sequenced in a study of T cell repertoires in cytomegalovirus infection. TCRdb re-called the reads with MiXCR, one entry per CDR3 protein. This table has 630,000 or so distinct CDR3 sequences, less than 25% appearing once. Sequencing was done on a sample of CD8+ T cells from PBMCs. These TCRs come from a human donor in good health (CMV status not recorded). Some clones in this sample may be carry-over from other donors' samples.

This clonotype was observed a handful of times. The chain carries TRBV20-1 and TRBJ2-4; 9 nucleotides agree with TRBD1. Germline CDR1 DFQATT, CDR2 SNEGSKA (reference sequence). CDR3 size: 20 residues. The trim removed 5 bases at V and 4 bases at J, leaving 24 bases unmatched. The CDR3 bases are TGCAGTGCTTCCAGAGGGTGGGACAGGGAGTTGGGTAGGGTGAAAAACATTCAGTACTTC. It translates to CSASRGWDRELGRVKNIQYF.

The rearrangement links TRBV12-3 or TRBV12-4 to TRBJ1-2; no clear D gene. The CDR3 loop spans 13 amino acids. Trimming shortened V by 3 bases and J by 4 bases, and 9 bases separated the two germline ends. In DNA form, the CDR3 reads TGTGCCAGCAGTTTTGGTCGTTTCTATGGCTACACCTTC. This translates into CASSFGRFYGYTF.

There are a few counts of this clonotype. The chain has TRBV6-2 or TRBV6-3 and TRBJ1-1, with D tentatively TRBD1 (5 bases). Germline loops: CDR1 MNHEY, CDR2 SVGEGT. Trimming removed 7 bases from V and 7 bases from J, with 13 bases in between. This CDR3 is 12 amino acids long. As DNA, the CDR3 is TGTGCCAGCAAGCAGGGCTACTTTGAAGCTTTCTTT. Translated: CASKQGYFEAFF.

This chain connects TRBV20-1 to TRBJ2-2; D possibly uses TRBD1 or TRBD2 (7 bases each). The germline CDR1 and CDR2 sequences are DFQATT and SNEGSKA (reference sequence). The V and J ends lost 5 bases and 5 bases respectively, with 12 bases between them. There are 13 residues in the CDR3. The CDR3 nucleotides are TGCAGTGCTCAGGGGGGGGAAACCGGGGAGCTGTTTTTT. Its translation is CSAQGGETGELFF.

This sequence joins TRBV12-5 and TRBJ2-3, with 7 bases aligning to TRBD2. Germline-derived CDR1 and CDR2 are LGHNT and FRNRAP. The CDR3 is made up of 16 amino acids. V shed 4 bases, J shed 5 bases, and the junction held 12 bases outside the gene matches. CDR3 DNA: TGTGCTAGTGGTTCCAGCGGGGTTCTTCCAATAGATACGCAGTATTTT. Protein product: CASGSSGVLPIDTQYF.

At least ten counts were recorded for this clonotype. This chain uses TRBV7-2 with TRBJ2-1; 8 bases map to TRBD1. There are 15 residues in the CDR3. Germline V gene sequence: CDR1 SGHTA, CDR2 FQGNSA. V dropped 4 bases and J dropped 5; count of bases not matched to a gene: 7. The CDR3 DNA follows: TGTGCCAGCAGCTCAAGCAGGGGGCGGAACAATGAGCAGTTCTTC. It translates to CASSSSRGRNNEQFF.

This clonotype has ten or more counts. The chain links TRBV7-9 to TRBJ1-2; 7 bases align to TRBD1. Germline CDR1 reads SEHNR; CDR2 reads FQNEAQ (reference sequence). J gave up 4 bases and V 4 bases, and 6 bases lay outside the gene matches. CDR3 length equals 14 residues. The CDR3 coding sequence is TGTGCCAGCAGCTACCCCGGGACAGCCTATGGCTACACCTTC. Translation: CASSYPGTAYGYTF.

This clonotype occurred a few times. V gene TRBV7-9 combines with J gene TRBJ2-7; TRBD2 matches 9 bases. V was clipped by 2 bases and J by 0 bases; unmatched bases: 14. The germline V gene has CDR1 SEHNR and CDR2 FQNEAQ (reference sequence). The CDR3 is 19 amino acids. The CDR3 spells CASSLYPPSGGYASYEQYF. CDR3 nucleotides: TGTGCCAGCAGCTTATACCCCCCAAGCGGGGGGTATGCCTCCTACGAGCAGTACTTC.

This clonotype was seen many times. Written as DNA, the CDR3 is TGTGCCAGCAGCTACGACCCGAGGGGTATGGACTATGGCTACACCTTC. It codes for CASSYDPRGMDYGYTF. This rearrangement joins TRBV7-9 to TRBJ1-2; D is possibly TRBD1 (5 bases). Germline V gene lookup returns CDR1 SEHNR and CDR2 FQNEAQ (reference sequence). The V end lost 4 bases, the J end lost 3 bases, and 18 bases lay between the germline ends. There are 16 residues in the CDR3.

The V gene is TRBV29-1, the J gene TRBJ1-2; D perhaps matches TRBD1 (6 bases). This CDR3 is built from 14 residues. V lost 7 bases and J 4 bases, leaving 19 bases between the germline ends. Germline CDR1 SQVTM, CDR2 ANQGSEA. The CDR3, as DNA: TGCAGCGACCTGGGGGGCCCACTTAGCTATGGCTACACCTTC. Translation gives CSDLGGPLSYGYTF.

This rearrangement joins TRBV29-1 to TRBJ2-1; 10 nucleotides agree with TRBD2. The CDR3 has 16 amino acids. Germline loops: CDR1 SQVTM, CDR2 ANQGSEA. With V trimmed by 6 bases and J by 6 bases, 14 bases remained unmatched. The CDR3 bases are TGCAGCGTCAACCCCAGGACTAGCGGATTTCCCAATGAGCAGTTCTTC. The encoded protein is CSVNPRTSGFPNEQFF.

The rearrangement uses TRBV6-1 and TRBJ1-2, with 7 nucleotides matching TRBD1. The junction had 10 bases not matched to a gene; V was cut back by 8 bases and J by 4 bases. The CDR3 has 14 residues. Looked up from germline, CDR1 is MNHNS and CDR2 is SASEGT. DNA for the CDR3: TGTGCCAGCGGAGCAGCAGACAGGGTCTATGGCTACACCTTC. Translating it yields CASGAADRVYGYTF.

This clonotype turned up a few times. The rearrangement uses TRBV7-9 and TRBJ2-3; unclear D gene. V lost 5 bases, J lost 3 bases, and 21 bases lay in between. This CDR3 region has 17 residues. In germline, CDR1 is SEHNR, CDR2 FQNEAQ (reference sequence). CDR3 protein: CASSLPRLSPTTDTQYF. CDR3 nucleotide sequence: TGTGCCAGCAGCCTACCGCGACTGAGTCCGACGACAGATACGCAGTATTTT.

This chain connects TRBV7-3 to TRBJ2-3, with a weak D call TRBD1 (6 bases). The CDR3 is 17 amino acids. Germline assignment: CDR1 SGHTA and CDR2 FQGTGA. V was clipped by 4 bases and J by 4 bases, with 21 bases between them. The CDR3, as DNA: TGTGCCAGCAGCTCGCCGGCTACAGGGTTTAGCCCAGATACGCAGTATTTT. It specifies CASSSPATGFSPDTQYF.